Sequencing of this T cell receptor beta chain was carried out in a study of identical twins. V was pared by 4 bases and J by 2 bases, with 6 bases of the junction left unmatched. The CDR3 runs 15 residues. In germline, CDR1 is LGHDT, CDR2 YNNKEL (reference sequence). Each CDR3 protein is one row after TCRdb ran MiXCR on the 5' RACE reads. The sample shows approximately 94,000 distinct CDR3 sequences, just under 6% of them seen only once. In its sample, this clonotype was seen many times. The sequence was obtained from a woman aged 50 to 60 in good health. Specimen: memory T cells sorted from blood. The rearrangement joins TRBV3-1 to TRBJ2-7; 9 bases align to TRBD2. CDR3 in amino acids: CASSPQAGGPYEQYF. CDR3 coding DNA: TGTGCCAGCAGCCCGCAAGCGGGAGGACCCTACGAGCAGTACTTC.